The 30 T cell receptor beta chains listed next were all sequenced from one sample in a study of cytomegalovirus exposure and HLA in healthy donors. Primers included in the PCR were 60 Vbeta and 13 Jbeta primers. Sequencing was performed with immunoSEQ multiplex PCR; in TCRdb, only in-frame clones are kept and a portion is missing. The table has fewer than 250,000 clones, 80% to 90% seen once. Sequencing used PBMCs. Every receptor here comes from a young man in good health and CMV-seronegative.

The gene calls are TRBV6-1 and TRBJ2-3, with a tentative D call TRBD2 (7 bases). The CDR3 consists of 13 residues. V lost 8 bases to trimming and J lost 8 bases, with 17 bases between them. Germline V gene data show CDR1 as MNHNS and CDR2 as SASEGT. The CDR3 bases are TGTGCCAGCGAGGGGGGGTACTTAGGTACGCAGTATTTT. Amino acid sequence: CASEGGYLGTQYF.

The chain is built from TRBV25-1 and TRBJ1-2, with 7 bases fitting TRBD1. The germline V gene has CDR1 MGHDK and CDR2 SYGVNS. This CDR3 is built from 16 residues. V dropped 3 bases and J dropped 4; count of bases not matched to a gene: 11. CDR3 sequence: CASSEGRQGVIYGYTF. Written as DNA, the CDR3 is TGTGCCAGCAGTGAGGGGAGACAGGGCGTTATCTATGGCTACACCTTC.

The chain employs TRBV6-6 and TRBJ2-5; D gene unclear. This CDR3 contains 11 residues. Trimming left V 5 bases short and J 3 bases short, with 4 bases between. From germline, CDR1 is MNHNY and CDR2 SVGAGI (reference sequence). CDR3 in amino acids: CASSTKETQYF. The CDR3 DNA reads as TGTGCCAGCAGTACTAAAGAGACCCAGTACTTC.

The CDR3 sequence is CASSQFLDYGYTF. As DNA, the CDR3 is TGTGCCAGCAGTCAATTTTTAGACTATGGCTACACCTTC. This rearrangement joins TRBV6-5 to TRBJ1-2, with no clear D. The CDR3 runs 13 residues. Germline V lookup: CDR1 MNHEY, CDR2 SVGAGI. V gave up 5 bases and J gave up 3 bases, with 10 bases separating them.

The chain carries TRBV28 and TRBJ2-4; TRBD1 aligns across 8 bases. Losses at the gene ends were 6 bases for V and 0 bases for J; bases not matched to a gene: 13. Germline CDR1 reads MDHEN; CDR2 reads SYDVKM. This CDR3 region has 18 residues. CDR3 loop: CASSPDRGDNLAKNIQYF. The CDR3 DNA reads TGTGCCAGCAGCCCCGACAGGGGCGATAACCTAGCCAAAAACATTCAGTACTTC.

This rearrangement joins TRBV2 to TRBJ2-1; 10 bases align to TRBD2. This CDR3 has 16 residues. Trimming cost V 4 bases and J 5 bases; bases outside gene matches: 8. Germline V gene sequence: CDR1 SNHLY, CDR2 FYNNEI. The CDR3 DNA follows: TGTGCCAGCAGTGCACTAGCGGGGTTAACCCACAATGAGCAGTTCTTC. It specifies CASSALAGLTHNEQFF. The whole variable domain, remainder taken from reference TRBV2 and TRBJ2-1, is EPEVTQTPSHQVTQMGQEVILRCVPISNHLYFYWYRQILGQKVEFLVSFYNNEISEKSEIFDDQFSVERPDGSNFTLKIRSTKLEDSAMYFCASSALAGLTHNEQFFGPGTRLTVL.

The chain uses TRBV10-3 and TRBJ1-1; 7 nucleotides agree with TRBD1. Germline-derived CDR1 and CDR2 are ENHRY and SYGVKD. The CDR3 runs to 11 residues. Trimming took 7 bases from V and 11 from J; bases not matched to a gene: 7. The CDR3 spells CAITAQGLAFF. In DNA, the CDR3 is TGTGCCATCACCGCACAGGGGTTGGCTTTCTTT.

The J gene is TRBJ2-3, the V gene TRBV4-3; 10 bases agree with TRBD1. The CDR3 covers 15 residues. V lost 1 base, J lost 2 bases, and 0 bases stayed unmatched. CDR1 and CDR2 from the germline V gene are LGHNA and YSLEER. CDR3 coding DNA: TGCGCCAGCAGCCAAGGACAGGGGGCCACAGATACGCAGTATTTT. Translating gives CASSQGQGATDTQYF.

This clone has only one observation. This sequence joins TRBV28 and TRBJ2-1; D not certain. V shed 2 bases and J shed 8 bases, with 4 bases lying between them. CDR1 is MDHEN and CDR2 is SYDVKM in the germline V gene. The CDR3 extends over 11 amino acids. CDR3 in amino acids: CASSLGHEQFF. CDR3 nucleotides: TGTGCCAGCAGTTTAGGGCATGAGCAGTTCTTC.

This clone showed up just a few times. V gene TRBV4-3 combines with J gene TRBJ1-2; 10 nucleotides agree with TRBD1. V lost 0 bases to trimming and J lost 8 bases; unmatched junction nucleotides: 6. Germline V gene lookup returns CDR1 LGHNA and CDR2 YSLEER. This CDR3 has 15 residues. DNA of the CDR3: TGCGCCAGCAGCCAAGATCTCCGGGACAGGGGCGGCTACACCTTC. It is translated as CASSQDLRDRGGYTF.

The CDR3 coding sequence is TGCGCCAGCAGCCCACAGGGATACGAGCAGTACTTC. Its translation: CASSPQGYEQYF. The V and J genes are TRBV5-1 and TRBJ2-7; a weak D match, TRBD1 (6 bases). The CDR3 has 12 residues. Germline V CDR1 and CDR2: SGHRS, YFSETQ. V was trimmed by 4 bases and J by 4 bases, leaving 9 bases between them.

This rearrangement joins TRBV5-4 to TRBJ1-2, with 8 bases identical to TRBD1. This CDR3 has 16 residues. V was pared by 5 bases and J by 0 bases, with 9 bases of the junction left unmatched. Germline CDR1 and CDR2: SGHNT and YYREEE (reference sequence). This CDR3 is CASSPITDRANYGYTF. CDR3 DNA: TGTGCCAGCAGTCCTATCACGGACAGGGCTAACTATGGCTACACCTTC.

Worth noting for this clone: The junction and the germline gene differ at one end; a read error may be behind it. The chain has TRBV2 and TRBJ1-1, with D hard to call. Germline loops: CDR1 SNHLY, CDR2 FYNNEI. This CDR3 has 10 amino acids. CDR3 DNA: TGTGCCAGCAGTCACACGGAAGCTTTCTTT. Translation gives CASSHTEAFF.

The count of this clone is one. The V call is TRBV9, the J call TRBJ1-2; no clear D. Between the trimmed V and J ends, which lost 4 bases and 0 bases, there was a span of 13 bases. The CDR3 consists of 15 residues. CDR1 is SGDLS and CDR2 is YYNGEE in the germline V gene. CDR3 sequence reads: CASSPREEANYGYTF. In DNA, the CDR3 is TGTGCCAGCAGCCCCCGAGAGGAAGCTAACTATGGCTACACCTTC.

V gene TRBV28 combines with J gene TRBJ1-5, with 8 bases that match TRBD1. This CDR3 region has 14 residues. V lost 9 bases to trimming and J lost 3 bases; unmatched junction nucleotides: 7. CDR1 MDHEN and CDR2 SYDVKM come from the germline V gene. The CDR3 bases are TGTGCCAGTTCCTACAGGGGGTACAATCAGCCCCAGCATTTT. This translates into CASSYRGYNQPQHF.

The rearrangement links TRBV4-1 to TRBJ1-1; 9 nucleotides align to TRBD1. Trimming cost V 1 base and J 8 bases; bases outside gene matches: 5. The CDR3 totals 14 residues. Germline values: CDR1 MGHRA, CDR2 YSYEKL. CDR3: CASSQGIGQGEAFF. CDR3 in DNA: TGCGCCAGCAGCCAAGGTATCGGACAGGGGGAAGCTTTCTTT.

The rearrangement joins TRBV7-3 to TRBJ1-1; no firm D call. V was trimmed by 2 bases and J by 3 bases, leaving 7 bases between them. The CDR3 runs 13 residues. The V gene's germline CDR1 is SGHTA and CDR2 FQGTGA. Written as DNA, the CDR3 is TGTGCCAGCAGCTTAGGGCCAGACACTGAAGCTTTCTTT. The encoded protein is CASSLGPDTEAFF.

CDR3 nucleotides: TGTGCCAGCAGTTTGGACAGGGGAAGCACAGATACGCAGTATTTT. This gives the protein CASSLDRGSTDTQYF. V gene TRBV28 combines with J gene TRBJ2-3; 9 nucleotides align to TRBD1. Germline trimming cut 3 bases from V and 0 bases from J; bases unmatched to any gene: 1. CDR3 length: 15 residues. In germline, CDR1 is MDHEN, CDR2 SYDVKM.

In this sample, this clone turned up a few times. The V gene is TRBV21-1, the J gene TRBJ2-7; TRBD2, the D gene given by the table, was not confirmed from the DNA. TRBV21-1 is flagged as a pseudogene. The CDR3 spans 13 residues. This CDR3 is CASSKRRTYEQYF. The CDR3 nucleotides are TGTGCCAGCAGCAAACGGAGAACCTACGAGCAGTACTTC.

The rearrangement links TRBV6-5 to TRBJ1-5; D possibly corresponds to TRBD1 (6 bases). This CDR3 has 15 amino acids. V lost 2 bases and J 2 bases, leaving 10 bases between the germline ends. The germline V gene has CDR1 MNHEY and CDR2 SVGAGI. CDR3 protein: CASSYQGSGNQPQHF. The DNA for the CDR3 is TGTGCCAGCAGTTACCAGGGGTCAGGCAATCAGCCCCAGCATTTT.

This rearrangement joins TRBV5-1 to TRBJ2-5; a weak D match, TRBD1 (6 bases). Germline assignment: CDR1 SGHRS and CDR2 YFSETQ. V lost 4 bases, J lost 3 bases, and 7 bases lay in between. The CDR3 extends over 12 amino acids. Here the CDR3 reads CASSPGEETQYF. Written as DNA, the CDR3 is TGCGCCAGCAGCCCAGGGGAAGAGACCCAGTACTTC.

This clone showed up just once. The V call is TRBV27, the J call TRBJ1-2; 9 nucleotides align to TRBD1. J lost 5 bases, V lost 6 bases, and 7 bases had no gene match. The CDR3 is 14 residues long. Germline V lookup: CDR1 MNHEY, CDR2 SMNVEV (reference sequence). The CDR3 sequence: CASRPGQGLYGYTF. CDR3 in DNA: TGTGCCAGCAGGCCGGGACAGGGTTTATATGGCTACACCTTC.

The chain carries TRBV11-2 and TRBJ2-5; 12 nucleotides match TRBD2. CDR1 is SGHAT and CDR2 is FQNNGV in the germline V gene. The junction had 7 bases not matched to a gene; V was cut back by 0 bases and J by 5 bases. This CDR3 spans 17 amino acids. CDR3 sequence reads: CASSLDRELAGGETQYF. In DNA, the CDR3 is TGTGCCAGCAGCTTAGATCGGGAGCTAGCGGGGGGGGAGACCCAGTACTTC.

This clone was detected once. V usage is TRBV4-3 and J usage is TRBJ2-7, with a weak D call TRBD2 (5 bases). V was cut by 0 bases and J by 5 bases, with 17 bases left in between. The CDR3 covers 16 residues. Germline V CDR1 and CDR2: LGHNA, YSLEER. The CDR3 region has the DNA TGCGCCAGCAGCCAAGAGAAGACCGGGGTTTCGAACGAGCAGTACTTC. Its translation is CASSQEKTGVSNEQYF.

V is TRBV19 and J is TRBJ2-2; 8 nucleotides match TRBD1. V shed 6 bases, J shed 4 bases, and the junction held 7 bases outside the gene matches. Germline-derived CDR1 and CDR2 are LNHDA and SQIVND (reference sequence). CDR3 length: 15 amino acids. The CDR3 DNA reads as TGTGCCAGTAGCGCAACACAGGGGGGCACCGGGGAGCTGTTTTTT. Amino acids: CASSATQGGTGELFF.

This chain links TRBV18 with TRBJ1-2; no firm D call. The CDR3 is 14 residues long. Deletions cut 5 bases from V and 3 bases from J, with 13 bases between. Germline CDR1 and CDR2: KGHSH and LQKENI. This chain's CDR3 is CASSSTAEDYGYTF. CDR3 DNA: TGTGCCAGCTCATCGACCGCCGAGGACTATGGCTACACCTTC. The whole variable domain, filled in from reference TRBV18 and TRBJ1-2, reads NAGVMQNPRHLVRRRGQEARLRCSPMKGHSHVYWYRQLPEEGLKFMVYLQKENIIDESGMPKERFSAEFPKEGPSILRIQQVVRGDSAAYFCASSSTAEDYGYTFGSGTRLTVV.

The genes are TRBV27 and TRBJ2-7, with TRBD1 matching over 7 bases. Germline loops: CDR1 MNHEY, CDR2 SMNVEV (reference sequence). J gave up 5 bases and V 5 bases, and 15 bases lay outside the gene matches. The length of the CDR3 is 16 residues. CDR3 DNA sequence: TGTGCCAGCAGTCAGACACAACAGGGGTTTAGCCACGAGCAGTACTTC. Translating it yields CASSQTQQGFSHEQYF.

V usage is TRBV27 and J usage is TRBJ1-5; 8 nucleotides match TRBD1. The CDR3 totals 17 residues. Per germline, CDR1 MNHEY and CDR2 SMNVEV (reference sequence). The trim removed 5 bases at V and 3 bases at J, leaving 12 bases unmatched. CDR3 in amino acids: CASSASPGGANNQPQHF. The CDR3 nucleotides read TGTGCCAGCAGTGCTAGCCCAGGGGGCGCGAACAATCAGCCCCAGCATTTT.

Details on this clone: One end of the junction fails to match germline, which may point to a read error. CDR3 residues: CSSSFGVGRGGDTEAFF. The CDR3 bases are TGTTCCAGCAGCTTTGGGGTTGGGAGAGGGGGAGACACTGAAGCTTTCTTT. V and J are TRBV7-9 and TRBJ1-1, with a possible D match to TRBD1 (6 bases). Germline values: CDR1 SEHNR, CDR2 FQNEAQ (reference sequence). This CDR3 contains 17 residues. Full variable domain (remainder filled in from reference TRBV7-9 and TRBJ1-1): DTGVSQNPRHKITKRGQNVTFRCDPISEHNRLYWYRQTLGQGPEFLTYFQNEAQLEKSRLLSDRFSAERPKGSFSTLEIQRTEQGDSAMYLCSSSFGVGRGGDTEAFFGQGTRLTVV.

This clone was found once. As DNA, the CDR3 is TGTGCCAGCAGTTTCCCGGGGTCAACTAATGAAAAACTGTTTTTT. It codes for CASSFPGSTNEKLFF. The V call is TRBV28, the J call TRBJ1-4; D not resolved. Trimming removed 3 bases from V and 0 bases from J, with 8 bases in between. The germline V gene encodes CDR1 MDHEN and CDR2 SYDVKM. The length of the CDR3 is 15 residues.